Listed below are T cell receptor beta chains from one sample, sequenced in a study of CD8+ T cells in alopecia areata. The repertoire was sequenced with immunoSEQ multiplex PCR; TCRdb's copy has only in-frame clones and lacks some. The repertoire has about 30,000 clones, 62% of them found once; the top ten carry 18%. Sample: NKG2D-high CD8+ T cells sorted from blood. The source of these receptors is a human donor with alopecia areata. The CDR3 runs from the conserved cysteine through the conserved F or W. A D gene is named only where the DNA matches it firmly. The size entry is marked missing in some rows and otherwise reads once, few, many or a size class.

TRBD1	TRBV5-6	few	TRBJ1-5	TGTGCCAGCAGCCTGGGACAGGGGGGTGGACAGCCCCAGCATTTT	CASSLGQGGGQPQHF
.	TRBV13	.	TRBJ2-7	TGTGCCAGCAGCCGAACTACGTGGGAGCAGTACTTC	CASSRTTWEQYF
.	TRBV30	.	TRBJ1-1	TGTGCCTGGAGTGTTATCAGGGCCACTGAAGCTTTCTTT	CAWSVIRATEAFF
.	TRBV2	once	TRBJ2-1	TGTGCCAGCAGTTCAATAGCGTCTAGCTCCTACAATGAGCAGTTCTTC	CASSSIASSSYNEQFF
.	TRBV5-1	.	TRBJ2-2	TGCGCCAGCAGCTGGGGGACGTACACCGGGGAGCTGTTTTTT	CASSWGTYTGELFF
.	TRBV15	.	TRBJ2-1	TGTGCCACCACCGCAAGGGGGGCGGATGAGCAGTTCTTC	CATTARGADEQFF
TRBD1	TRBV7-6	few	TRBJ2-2	TGTGCCAGCAGCTTAGGGCCGGGACAGGGTCTGGCGGGAGCGAACACCGGGGAGCTGTTTTTT	CASSLGPGQGLAGANTGELFF
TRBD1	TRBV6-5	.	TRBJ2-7	TGTGCCAGCAGTGTCGGACAGGACTCCTACGAGCAGTACTTC	CASSVGQDSYEQYF
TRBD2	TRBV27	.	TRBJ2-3	TGTGCCAGCAGTTTCCGAGGGGCCAGCGGGGGATTCACAGATACGCAGTATTTT	CASSFRGASGGFTDTQYF
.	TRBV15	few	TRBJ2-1	TGTGCCACCAGCAGAGATGGAGCCAATGAGCAGTTCTTC	CATSRDGANEQFF
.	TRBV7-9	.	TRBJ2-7	TGTGCCAGCTCCACAAATTCCTACGAGCAGTACTTC	CASSTNSYEQYF
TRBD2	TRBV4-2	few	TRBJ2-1	TGTGCCAGCAGCCCCGGTTTATTAGCGGGGGGGCCCGATGAGCAGTTCTTC	CASSPGLLAGGPDEQFF
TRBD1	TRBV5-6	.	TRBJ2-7	TGTGCCAGCAGCCAGGAAGGACAGGGTCCCTACGAGCAGTACTTC	CASSQEGQGPYEQYF
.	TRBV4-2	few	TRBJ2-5	TGTGCCAGCAGCCAAGGGCCGGGGGAGACCCAGTACTTC	CASSQGPGETQYF
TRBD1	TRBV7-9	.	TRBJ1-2	TGTGCCAGCAGCCAAGACAGGGAATCCTATGGCTACACCTTC	CASSQDRESYGYTF
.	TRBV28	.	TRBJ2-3	TGTGCCAGCAGTTTTCTCTCTCCGGCTACAGATACGCAGTATTTT	CASSFLSPATDTQYF